The 31 T cell receptor beta chains in this list originate from one sample, sequenced in a study of blood T cell repertoires in COVID-19. Libraries were prepared by immunoSEQ multiplex PCR; TCRdb keeps only in-frame clonotypes and omits some of them. This sample has around 21,000 clones, with 88% found just once. Material: peripheral blood. The receptors were gathered from a human donor in a cohort sampled during active COVID-19.

The V gene is TRBV5-4, the J gene TRBJ1-4, with a weak D call TRBD1 (5 bases). CDR1 SGHNT and CDR2 YYREEE come from the germline V gene (reference sequence). The CDR3 covers 14 residues. V was shortened by 4 bases and J by 2 bases, with 9 bases between the two germline ends. The CDR3 protein is CASSQRGTNEKLFF. Here the CDR3 DNA reads TGTGCCAGCAGCCAACGGGGGACTAATGAAAAACTGTTTTTT.

CDR3 amino acids: CASSPAGLKNTEAFF. The CDR3 coding sequence is TGTGCCAGCAGCCCCGCAGGGTTAAAGAACACTGAAGCTTTCTTT. The chain is built from TRBV27 and TRBJ1-1; possible D gene TRBD1, 5 bases. Per the germline V gene, CDR1 is MNHEY and CDR2 is SMNVEV (reference sequence). CDR3 length: 15 amino acids. The V and J ends lost 6 bases and 1 base respectively, with 15 bases between them.

In this sample, this clone turned up once. This chain connects TRBV6-6 to TRBJ1-2; TRBD1 is a possible D gene (5 bases). CDR1 MNHNY and CDR2 SVGAGI come from the germline V gene (reference sequence). The CDR3 totals 13 residues. Trimming shortened V by 10 bases and J by 0 bases, and 12 bases separated the two germline ends. CDR3 DNA sequence: TGTGCCACCCGACAGCAATCTAACTATGGCTACACCTTC. It specifies CATRQQSNYGYTF.

The chain joins TRBV30 to TRBJ1-2; 8 nucleotides agree with TRBD1. Germline V gene sequence: CDR1 GTSNPN, CDR2 SVGIG (reference sequence). The V and J ends lost 7 bases and 8 bases, in that order; junction bases with no gene match: 18. The CDR3 sequence is 15 residues long. CDR3 sequence: CASRRDRRHSGGYTF. CDR3 in DNA: TGTGCCTCACGCCGGGACAGGCGCCATTCGGGGGGCTACACCTTC.

A single count supports this clone. The genes are TRBV30 and TRBJ1-5; 9 bases agree with TRBD1. The trim removed 0 bases at V and 6 bases at J, leaving 12 bases unmatched. Germline V gene data show CDR1 as GTSNPN and CDR2 as SVGIG (reference sequence). This CDR3 is built from 17 residues. The CDR3 bases are TGTGCCTGGAGTGTGGACAGGGGCGCAATTGAGGTTCAGCCCCAGCATTTT. Protein product: CAWSVDRGAIEVQPQHF. Based on the CDR3 plus reference TRBV30 and TRBJ1-5, the full variable domain is SQTIHQWPATLVQPVGSPLSLECTVEGTSNPNLYWYRQAAGRGLQLLFYSVGIGQISSEVPQNLSASRPQDRQFILSSKKLLLSDSGFYLCAWSVDRGAIEVQPQHFGDGTRLSIL.

V usage is TRBV5-6 and J usage is TRBJ1-6, with TRBD1 identical over 7 bases. The CDR3 spans 16 residues. The germline CDR1 and CDR2 sequences are SGHDT and YYEEEE. Losses at the gene ends were 4 bases for V and 9 bases for J; bases not matched to a gene: 13. The CDR3 sequence: CASSQTGTVMGSPLHF. CDR3 coding DNA: TGTGCCAGCAGCCAGACCGGGACAGTTATGGGTTCACCCCTCCACTTT. The full variable domain, completed using reference TRBV5-6 and TRBJ1-6, is DAGVTQSPTHLIKTRGQQVTLRCSPKSGHDTVSWYQQALGQGPQFIFQYYEEEERQRGNFPDRFSGHQFPNYSSELNVNALLLGDSALYLCASSQTGTVMGSPLHFGNGTRLTVT.

The rearrangement links TRBV2 to TRBJ1-6; 9 bases are shared with TRBD1. V shed 2 bases and J 9 bases; nucleotides not matched to a gene: 5. Germline values: CDR1 SNHLY, CDR2 FYNNEI. This CDR3 has 15 amino acids. The CDR3 nucleotides are TGTGCCAGCAGTGAAAGGACAGGGGAGAGTTCACCCCTCCACTTT. As protein: CASSERTGESSPLHF.

This clone was seen just once. This chain connects TRBV7-9 to TRBJ1-1, with D uncertain. Germline CDR1 SEHNR, CDR2 FQNEAQ (reference sequence). The CDR3 consists of 12 residues. With 5 bases removed from V and 5 bases from J, the gap between germline ends came to 9 bases. The CDR3 nucleotides read TGTGCCAGCAGCCTTCACGGGACTGAAGCTTTCTTT. This codes for CASSLHGTEAFF.

The chain has TRBV19 and TRBJ2-3; tentatively, D is TRBD2 (6 bases). The CDR3 spans 15 residues. The ends were cut back, 0 bases at V and 4 bases at J, with 11 bases in the middle. Germline CDR1 and CDR2: LNHDA and SQIVND (reference sequence). The CDR3 is CASSIDPWGADTQYF. The DNA for the CDR3 is TGTGCCAGTAGTATAGATCCGTGGGGGGCAGATACGCAGTATTTT.

The genes are TRBV19 and TRBJ2-3; no firm D call. V shed 5 bases and J shed 2 bases, with 14 bases lying between them. Germline V gene sequence: CDR1 LNHDA, CDR2 SQIVND (reference sequence). The CDR3 has 15 amino acids. The CDR3 DNA is TGTGCCAGTAGTTCAGGCTTTCAGATCACAGATACGCAGTATTTT. As protein: CASSSGFQITDTQYF.

The V and J genes are TRBV29-1 and TRBJ2-1; TRBD1 is a possible D gene (6 bases). The CDR3 has 15 residues. Germline lookup yields CDR1 SQVTM and CDR2 ANQGSEA. V was cut by 4 bases and J by 0 bases, with 13 bases left in between. The CDR3 DNA sequence: TGCAGCGTTGTCGGACAGTTGAGCTCCTACAATGAGCAGTTCTTC. This codes for CSVVGQLSSYNEQFF.

V and J are TRBV5-1 and TRBJ2-7; TRBD2 matches at 8 bases. V gave up 4 bases and J gave up 3 bases; unmatched junction bases: 9. Germline loops: CDR1 SGHRS, CDR2 YFSETQ. The CDR3 loop spans 15 amino acids. CDR3 region: CASSLSGGSHYEQYF. DNA of the CDR3: TGCGCCAGCAGCCTAAGCGGGGGATCCCACTACGAGCAGTACTTC.

The chain employs TRBV13 and TRBJ1-1; D remains unclear. Germline V gives CDR1 PRHDT, CDR2 FYEKMQ (reference sequence). This CDR3 comprises 14 residues. The V end was cut by 0 bases, the J end by 7 bases, with 12 bases between. Here the CDR3 reads CASSLGRVRGEAFF. CDR3 DNA: TGTGCCAGCAGCTTAGGCCGGGTCCGGGGTGAAGCTTTCTTT.

The chain couples TRBV7-2 to TRBJ2-1, with a tentative D call TRBD2 (6 bases). The CDR3 runs to 15 residues. Trimming cost V 4 bases and J 7 bases, with 17 bases left between them. The germline V gene encodes CDR1 SGHTA and CDR2 FQGNSA. The CDR3 sequence: CASSSKGGGANEQFF. In nucleotides, the CDR3 is TGTGCCAGCAGCTCTAAGGGAGGTGGGGCTAATGAGCAGTTCTTC.

This chain uses TRBV10-3 with TRBJ2-7, with 12 positions matching TRBD2. The ends lost 10 bases at V and 0 bases at J; junction bases unmatched: 10. CDR3 length equals 16 residues. CDR1 and CDR2 from the germline V gene are ENHRY and SYGVKD. CDR3 in DNA: TGTGCCACCTCTAGCGGGGGGGCGTCTATCTCCTACGAGCAGTACTTC. This encodes CATSSGGASISYEQYF.

The CDR3 DNA follows: TGTGCCAGCAGTGGGGGGCAGGCTTTCTTT. It codes for CASSGGQAFF. V is TRBV2 and J is TRBJ1-1, with D perhaps TRBD1 (6 bases). Germline V gene sequence: CDR1 SNHLY, CDR2 FYNNEI. Trimming pared 4 bases from V and 11 bases from J, leaving 8 bases between. This CDR3 has 10 amino acids.

The gene calls are TRBV6-5 and TRBJ1-2, with D tentatively TRBD1 (6 bases). The CDR3 runs 12 residues. Germline V lookup: CDR1 MNHEY, CDR2 SVGAGI. Trimming removed 5 bases from V and 4 bases from J, with 8 bases in between. The DNA of the CDR3 is TGTGCCAGCAGTCGACAGGTCTATGGCTACACCTTC. Translated, it gives CASSRQVYGYTF.

This chain links TRBV18 with TRBJ1-4; weak D call: TRBD1 (5 bases). Trimming removed 3 bases at V and 12 bases at J, with 20 bases between. The CDR3 extends over 15 amino acids. Per germline, CDR1 KGHSH and CDR2 LQKENI. The CDR3 DNA reads as TGTGCCAGCTCACCTAGGCCAGGGTTGCTGGAAGAACTGTTTTTT. Protein sequence: CASSPRPGLLEELFF.

The chain links TRBV19 to TRBJ1-6; D may be TRBD1 (6 bases). Per germline, CDR1 LNHDA and CDR2 SQIVND (reference sequence). CDR3 size: 16 residues. V was clipped by 6 bases and J by 8 bases, with 20 bases between them. The CDR3 loop reads CASRFRPYRADSPLHF. Here the CDR3 DNA reads TGTGCCAGTAGGTTTCGCCCCTACAGGGCCGATTCACCCCTCCACTTT.

The chain recombines TRBV18 with TRBJ1-5; TRBD1 matches at 8 bases. J was trimmed by 4 bases and V by 0 bases; bases with no gene match: 11. This CDR3 is built from 18 residues. Germline V CDR1 and CDR2: KGHSH, LQKENI. CDR3: CASSPPGGDRGWNQPQHF. The CDR3 DNA follows: TGTGCCAGCTCACCACCGGGCGGAGACAGGGGATGGAATCAGCCCCAGCATTTT.

V is TRBV30 and J is TRBJ2-7; 9 nucleotides match TRBD1. Trimming cost V 0 bases and J 7 bases; bases outside gene matches: 10. Germline values: CDR1 GTSNPN, CDR2 SVGIG (reference sequence). The CDR3 runs 15 residues. The CDR3 nucleotides read TGTGCCTGGAGTGTACCGGGACAGGGTGTTGGAGAGCAGTACTTC. Translation: CAWSVPGQGVGEQYF.

This chain links TRBV7-9 with TRBJ1-1; 7 nucleotides match TRBD1. The V and J ends lost 1 base and 4 bases, in that order; junction bases with no gene match: 6. The CDR3 sequence is 15 residues long. Germline-derived CDR1 and CDR2 are SEHNR and FQNEAQ (reference sequence). The CDR3 DNA sequence: TGTGCCAGCAGCTTAGGGGACAGCCTTGGCACTGAAGCTTTCTTT. Its translation is CASSLGDSLGTEAFF. Together with reference TRBV7-9 and TRBJ1-1, the CDR3 gives the full variable domain: DTGVSQNPRHKITKRGQNVTFRCDPISEHNRLYWYRQTLGQGPEFLTYFQNEAQLEKSRLLSDRFSAERPKGSFSTLEIQRTEQGDSAMYLCASSLGDSLGTEAFFGQGTRLTVV.

This clone has just a few counts. V usage is TRBV15 and J usage is TRBJ1-1; D unclear. Trimming removed 0 bases at V and 2 bases at J, with 10 bases between. Germline loops: CDR1 LNHNV, CDR2 YYDKDF (reference sequence). This CDR3 region has 15 residues. CDR3 bases: TGTGCCACCAGCAGAGATCTTGGCAGTAACACTGAAGCTTTCTTT. This encodes CATSRDLGSNTEAFF.

This sequence joins TRBV19 and TRBJ2-1, with 11 nucleotides matching TRBD2. Germline V lookup: CDR1 LNHDA, CDR2 SQIVND (reference sequence). Trimming took 7 bases from V and 4 from J; bases not matched to a gene: 12. The CDR3 runs 17 residues. CDR3: CASTTSGGQERYNEQFF. CDR3 in DNA: TGTGCCAGTACTACTAGCGGGGGACAGGAACGTTACAATGAGCAGTTCTTC.

The V gene is TRBV5-6, the J gene TRBJ2-7; 7 bases match TRBD1. The CDR3 consists of 14 residues. Per the germline V gene, CDR1 is SGHDT and CDR2 is YYEEEE. With V trimmed by 0 bases and J by 2 bases, 2 bases remained unmatched. This CDR3 is CASSLGQGAYEQYF. DNA for the CDR3: TGTGCCAGCAGCTTGGGGCAGGGGGCCTACGAGCAGTACTTC.

In this sample, this clone turned up once. The V gene is TRBV5-5, the J gene TRBJ1-2; no definite D call. The CDR3 runs to 14 residues. Per the germline V gene, CDR1 is SGHKS and CDR2 is YYEKEE (reference sequence). Trimming pared 6 bases from V and 1 base from J, leaving 13 bases between. The CDR3 DNA follows: TGTGCCAGCACCCGAGGTCGGGGTAACTATGGCTACACCTTC. This gives the protein CASTRGRGNYGYTF.

V usage is TRBV19 and J usage is TRBJ2-7, with D possibly TRBD1 on 6 matching bases. This CDR3 is 15 amino acids long. V was pared by 6 bases and J by 1 base, with 16 bases between. Germline V CDR1 and CDR2: LNHDA, SQIVND (reference sequence). This chain's CDR3 is CASRTSGTLSYEQYF. The CDR3 DNA follows: TGTGCCAGTAGAACCTCCGGGACACTTTCCTACGAGCAGTACTTC.

The chain is built from TRBV2 and TRBJ1-1, with TRBD1 identical over 7 bases. Trimming removed 6 bases from V and 4 bases from J; junction bases left unmatched: 8. The CDR3 has 14 residues. Germline CDR1 is SNHLY and CDR2 is FYNNEI. The DNA of the CDR3 is TGTGCCAGCAGGAAAGACAGGGATTTCACTGAAGCTTTCTTT. It codes for CASRKDRDFTEAFF.

V gene TRBV10-3 combines with J gene TRBJ2-7; the match to TRBD2 covers 10 bases. The CDR3 covers 16 residues. Germline assignment: CDR1 ENHRY and CDR2 SYGVKD. V lost 3 bases and J lost 0; bases outside the gene matches: 5. The CDR3 protein is CAISDRLAGTSYEQYF. The CDR3 DNA sequence: TGTGCCATCAGTGACCGACTAGCGGGTACCTCCTACGAGCAGTACTTC.

On this clone itself: One end of the junction varies from germline; a read error may be responsible. This chain joins TRBV11-3 and TRBJ2-4; TRBD1 is a possible D gene (5 bases). The CDR3 is 12 residues long. Germline V gene sequence: CDR1 SGHNT, CDR2 YENEEA. The CDR3 coding sequence is TGTGTCAGCAGCTTAATGGGGCACATTCAGTACTTC. Residues: CVSSLMGHIQYF.

The chain is built from TRBV7-9 and TRBJ2-7; maybe TRBD1 (6 bases). Germline V gene data show CDR1 as SEHNR and CDR2 as FQNEAQ (reference sequence). This CDR3 region has 14 residues. The V and J ends lost 2 bases and 2 bases respectively, with 10 bases between them. The DNA for the CDR3 is TGTGCCAGCAGCTTATCAGGGGCCACCTACGAGCAGTACTTC. The encoded protein is CASSLSGATYEQYF.